This TCR beta chain was sequenced during a study of T-cell memory formation after mild COVID-19. On this clonotype itself: What it binds is not known.

Trimming took 5 bases from V and 7 from J; bases not matched to a gene: 13. Germline-derived CDR1 and CDR2 are DFQATT and SNEGSKA (reference sequence). The length of the CDR3 is 14 residues. 5'RACE with constant-segment primers built TCRalpha and TCRbeta cDNA libraries with UMIs. TCRdb re-derived calls from the 5' RACE reads in MiXCR, one entry per CDR3 protein. The data contain 450,000 to 700,000 distinct CDR3 sequences, more than 15% of them singletons. Whole-study findings and limits: Researchers report contracting CD4+ clones mostly in CM and EM, with CD8+ clones in EMRA.

The receptor was isolated from an adult woman who had mild COVID-19 (a few samples of this study predate the infection). Cell type and time point are not known. This chain uses TRBV20-1 with TRBJ2-7, with 8 bases identical to TRBD1. The material sequenced was PBMCs or a T cell subset sorted from them (not recorded which). The CDR3 is CSAGLWTGSQEQYF. In DNA form, the CDR3 reads TGCAGTGCTGGACTTTGGACAGGGTCTCAGGAGCAGTACTTC.